These 5 T cell receptor beta chains were all obtained from the same sample, sequenced in a study of Graves' ophthalmopathy and Graves' hyperthyroidism. The sequenced template was RNA, covering the TCR beta CDR3 region. HTBI-primed RT-PCR formed the first round, and a multiplex PCR formed the second. A single record per CDR3 protein comes from TCRdb applying MiXCR to the multiplex PCR reads. The sample consists of tens of thousands of distinct CDR3 sequences, 50% of them appearing once. The sample consisted of peripheral blood. These receptors all stem from an adult woman with stable Graves' hyperthyroidism.

This chain links TRBV15 with TRBJ1-4, with D perhaps matching TRBD1 (6 bases). V lost 7 bases, J lost 8 bases, and 17 bases lay in between. The CDR3 covers 14 residues. The germline gives CDR1 LNHNV, CDR2 YYDKDF (reference sequence). The CDR3 sequence is CATTQGGIREKLFF. The CDR3 DNA sequence: TGTGCCACCACCCAAGGGGGGATCAGGGAAAAACTGTTTTTT.

As concerns this clonotype: At one boundary the junction diverges from the germline segment, which might be a read error. The chain joins TRBV7-9 to TRBJ1-1, with 7 nucleotides matching TRBD1. This CDR3 has 12 amino acids. Looked up from germline, CDR1 is SEHNR and CDR2 is FQNEAQ (reference sequence). The CDR3 nucleotides read TGTGCCAGCAGCCCAGGACAGGAATCGGCTTGCTTT. Its protein product is CASSPGQESACF.

There are many counts of this clonotype. Here the CDR3 DNA reads TGTGCCAGCAGCTTGGACAGGGGAGTTCGCGCAGATACGCAGTATTTT. Its translation is CASSLDRGVRADTQYF. The J gene is TRBJ2-3, the V gene TRBV5-8, with 7 bases lining up with TRBD1. The CDR3 extends over 16 amino acids. The J segment lost 4 bases and the V segment lost 0 bases, leaving 8 bases of the junction unmatched. CDR1 is SGHTS and CDR2 is YDEGEE in the germline V gene.

Notes on this clonotype: Likely a read error: the CDR3 ends without its conserved phenylalanine or tryptophan. This chain connects TRBV5-1 to TRBJ2-7; TRBD1 matches 7 bases. J gave up 3 bases and V 2 bases, and 5 bases lay outside the gene matches. CDR1 is SGHRS and CDR2 is YFSETQ in the germline V gene. CDR3 length: 14 amino acids. The CDR3 bases are TGCGCCAGCAGCTTAACCGGGACAGACTACGAGCAGTACCTC. It is translated as CASSLTGTDYEQYL.

Comments on this clonotype: In this CDR3 the conserved last residue, phenylalanine or tryptophan, is missing, so a read error is likely. It is unclear where the CDR3 begins or ends on the DNA, so no DNA is shown, and the CDR3 is as TCRdb lists it. V gene TRBV7-8 combines with J gene TRBJ2-2. Germline values: CDR1 SGHVS, CDR2 FQNEAQ. The CDR3 is 14 residues long, counting both termini. CDR3 region: CASGSGLGTGELLL.